The 6 T cell receptor beta chains reported below all come from one sample, sequenced in a study of Ad26.COV2.S vaccination and SARS-CoV-2 variants. Using immunoSEQ multiplex PCR, the repertoire was profiled, and TCRdb retains in-frame clones only, with some absent. Of some 410,000 clones detected, around 92% appear once; the ten largest clones hold less than 2%. The treatment was: over 15 received Ad26.COV2.S at low or high dose, single or two shots; about 5 received placebo; per-sample allocation not given. At day 63 after the first vaccine or placebo injection, samples were drawn. The sequencing used peripheral blood, collected in a trial of Ad26.COV2.S vaccine versus placebo. The receptors here all came from a person aged 18-65 years who received the Ad26.COV2.S COVID-19 vaccine or a placebo.

V is TRBV18 and J is TRBJ1-2, with D unclear. The CDR3 sequence is 13 residues long. The germline V gene encodes CDR1 KGHSH and CDR2 LQKENI. The ends were cut back, 0 bases at V and 8 bases at J, with 10 bases in the middle. The CDR3 spells CASSPPGRVGYTF. The DNA for the CDR3 is TGTGCCAGCTCACCACCAGGGAGGGTCGGCTACACCTTC.

V usage is TRBV18 and J usage is TRBJ2-7; D may correspond to TRBD1 or TRBD2 (5 bases each). The germline V gene has CDR1 KGHSH and CDR2 LQKENI. The CDR3 length is 15 residues. Trimming removed 0 bases at V and 7 bases at J, with 16 bases between. CDR3 amino acids: CASSPPGRKSGEQYF. Written as DNA, the CDR3 is TGTGCCAGCTCACCACCGGGACGGAAATCAGGAGAGCAGTACTTC.

With respect to this clone: Other DNA sequences from this sample encode an identical CDR3 as well. The gene calls are TRBV5-1 and TRBJ1-3; D remains ambiguous. With 1 base removed from V and 4 bases from J, the gap between germline ends came to 6 bases. The V gene's germline CDR1 is SGHRS and CDR2 YFSETQ. The CDR3 has 13 residues. CDR3 protein: CASSLSSGNTIYF. CDR3 sequence (DNA): TGCGCCAGCAGCTTGTCGTCAGGAAACACCATATATTTT.

The chain employs TRBV30 and TRBJ2-5; D gene unclear. V was shortened by 1 base and J by 5 bases, with 17 bases between the two germline ends. This CDR3 has 15 residues. Germline V gene sequence: CDR1 GTSNPN, CDR2 SVGIG (reference sequence). This CDR3 is CAWSALPQVWETQYF. The CDR3 nucleotides are TGTGCCTGGAGTGCCCTCCCGCAGGTCTGGGAGACCCAGTACTTC.

The genes are TRBV19 and TRBJ1-1; possible D gene TRBD1, 5 bases. This CDR3 is 14 amino acids long. Germline loops: CDR1 LNHDA, CDR2 SQIVND (reference sequence). Trimming pared 4 bases from V and 2 bases from J, leaving 11 bases between. The CDR3: CASSSQGGNTEAFF. The CDR3 DNA follows: TGTGCCAGTAGTAGTCAGGGCGGTAACACTGAAGCTTTCTTT.

This clone was found a few times. This rearrangement joins TRBV6-5 to TRBJ1-4, with D unclear. With 2 bases removed from V and 10 bases from J, the gap between germline ends came to 11 bases. The CDR3 is 13 residues long. The germline CDR1 and CDR2 sequences are MNHEY and SVGAGI. The CDR3 DNA follows: TGTGCCAGCAGTTACGGATCCGGTGGAAAACTGTTTTTT. It codes for CASSYGSGGKLFF.